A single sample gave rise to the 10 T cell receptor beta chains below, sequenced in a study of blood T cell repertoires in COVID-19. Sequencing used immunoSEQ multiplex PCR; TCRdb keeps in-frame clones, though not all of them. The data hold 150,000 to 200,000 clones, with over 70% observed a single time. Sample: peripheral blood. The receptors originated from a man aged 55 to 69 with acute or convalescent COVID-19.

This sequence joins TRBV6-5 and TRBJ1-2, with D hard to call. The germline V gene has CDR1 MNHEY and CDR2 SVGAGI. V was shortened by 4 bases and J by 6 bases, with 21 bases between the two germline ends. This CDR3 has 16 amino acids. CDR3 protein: CASSSRTAPWEDGYTF. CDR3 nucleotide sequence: TGTGCCAGCAGTTCCCGGACGGCTCCCTGGGAGGATGGCTACACCTTC.

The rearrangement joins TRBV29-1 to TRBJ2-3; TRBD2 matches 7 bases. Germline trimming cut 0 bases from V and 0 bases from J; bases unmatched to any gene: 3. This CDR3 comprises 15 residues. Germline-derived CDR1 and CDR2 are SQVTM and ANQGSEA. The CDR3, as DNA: TGCAGCGTTGAAGAGAGCGGGGTTAGCACAGATACGCAGTATTTT. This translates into CSVEESGVSTDTQYF.

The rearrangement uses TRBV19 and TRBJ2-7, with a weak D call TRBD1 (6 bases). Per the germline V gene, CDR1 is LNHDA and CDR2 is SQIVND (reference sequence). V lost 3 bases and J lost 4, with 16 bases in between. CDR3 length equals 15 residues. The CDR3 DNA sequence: TGTGCCAGTAGTATGGCCTTACAGGGAGTATACGAGCAGTACTTC. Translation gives CASSMALQGVYEQYF.

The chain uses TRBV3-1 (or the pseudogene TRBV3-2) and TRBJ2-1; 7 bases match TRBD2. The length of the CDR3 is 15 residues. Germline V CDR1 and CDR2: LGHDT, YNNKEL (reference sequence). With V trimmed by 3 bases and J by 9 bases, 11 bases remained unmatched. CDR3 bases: TGTGCCAGCAGCCAGGCCGGGACTAAAGGACGTGAGCAGTTCTTC. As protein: CASSQAGTKGREQFF.

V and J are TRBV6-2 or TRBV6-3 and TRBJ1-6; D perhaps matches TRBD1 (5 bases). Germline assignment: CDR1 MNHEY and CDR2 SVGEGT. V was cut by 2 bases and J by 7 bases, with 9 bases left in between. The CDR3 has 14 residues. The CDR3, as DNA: TGTGCCAGCAGTTACCGGGGGAAGAATTCACCCCTCCACTTT. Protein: CASSYRGKNSPLHF.

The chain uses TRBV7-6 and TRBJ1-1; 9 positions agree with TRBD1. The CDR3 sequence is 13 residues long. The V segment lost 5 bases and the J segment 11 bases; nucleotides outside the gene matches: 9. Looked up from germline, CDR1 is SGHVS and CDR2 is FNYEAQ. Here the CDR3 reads CASSLRDREMAFF. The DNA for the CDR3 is TGTGCCAGCAGCCTCCGGGACAGGGAGATGGCTTTCTTT. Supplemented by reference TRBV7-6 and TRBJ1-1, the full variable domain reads GAGVSQSPRYKVTKRGQDVALRCDPISGHVSLYWYRQALGQGPEFLTYFNYEAQQDKSGLPNDRFSAERPEGSISTLTIQRTEQRDSAMYRCASSLRDREMAFFGQGTRLTVV.

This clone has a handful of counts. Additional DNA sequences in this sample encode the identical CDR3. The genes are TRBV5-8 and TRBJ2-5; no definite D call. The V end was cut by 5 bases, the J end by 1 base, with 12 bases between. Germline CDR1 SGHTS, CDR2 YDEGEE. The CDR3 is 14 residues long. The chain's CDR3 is CASSTFGGQETQYF. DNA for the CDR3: TGTGCCAGCAGTACCTTCGGCGGCCAAGAGACCCAGTACTTC.

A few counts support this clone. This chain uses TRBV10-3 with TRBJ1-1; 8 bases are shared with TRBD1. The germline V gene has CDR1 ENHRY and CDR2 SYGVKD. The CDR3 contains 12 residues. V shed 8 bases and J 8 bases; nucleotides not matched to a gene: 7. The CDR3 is CAIGQGGVEAFF. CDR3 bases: TGTGCCATCGGACAGGGTGGAGTGGAAGCTTTCTTT.

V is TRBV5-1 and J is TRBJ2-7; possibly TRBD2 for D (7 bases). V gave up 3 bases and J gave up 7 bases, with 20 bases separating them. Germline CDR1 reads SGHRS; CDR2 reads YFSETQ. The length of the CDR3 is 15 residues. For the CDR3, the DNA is TGCGCCAGCAGCTGGCAGGGGTCCCCGCGGGAGGAGCAGTACTTC. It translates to CASSWQGSPREEQYF.

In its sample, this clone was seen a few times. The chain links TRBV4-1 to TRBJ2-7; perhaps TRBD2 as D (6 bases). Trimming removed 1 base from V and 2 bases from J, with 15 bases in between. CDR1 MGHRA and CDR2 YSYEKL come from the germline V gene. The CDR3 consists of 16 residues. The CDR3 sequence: CASSQVPGLLTYEQYF. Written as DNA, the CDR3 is TGCGCCAGCAGCCAAGTTCCGGGACTCCTTACCTACGAGCAGTACTTC.